This TCR beta chain was sequenced for a study of graft-versus-host responses after intestinal transplantation. The CDR3 runs to 15 residues. Measured with immunoSEQ multiplex PCR; TCRdb has only the in-frame clones, and not every one. The sample holds some 86,000 clones, about nine tenths seen once. In the case of this clone: Its antigen is unknown.

The chain combines TRBV21-1 with TRBJ2-7; the D call of TRBD1 is as the table states it, not checked on the DNA. TRBV21-1 is given as a pseudogene. The sequenced sample was unstimulated CD4+ T cells sorted from spleen or lymph node cells, obtained before transplant. The TCR comes from a human donor who was the organ donor for an intestinal transplant. CDR3: CASSKQGQGSYEQYF. Written as DNA, the CDR3 is TGTGCCAGCAGCAAACAGGGCCAGGGGTCCTACGAGCAGTACTTC.